This T cell receptor beta chain was identified during a study of T cells after yellow fever vaccination. Findings and caveats of the study: There was a small share of clonotypes that showed up in both the CD4 and CD8 compartments.

This clonotype was recorded a few times. Its specificity is not known. Mismatch with germline at one junction end may stem from a read error. TCRdb redid the calling of the 5' RACE reads with MiXCR, one entry per CDR3 protein. The sample yields hundreds of thousands of distinct CDR3 sequences, about 14% seen once. CDR3 length equals 15 residues. The receptor's source is a young man who received the YFV17D yellow fever vaccine. Sequencing used PBMCs, obtained on the day of the yellow fever booster vaccination. The chain is built from TRBV12-3 or TRBV12-4 and TRBJ2-2; 9 bases fit TRBD2. The CDR3 bases are TGTGCCAGCAGCCGGAGCGGGAGGAACATCGGGGAGCTGTTTTTT. This sequence encodes CASSRSGRNIGELFF.